This TCR beta chain was captured by sequencing in a study of radiotherapy plus CTLA-4 blockade in lung cancer. Study summary: Objective response rate was around 19%; disease control rate, about 31%.

TCRdb's table, derived via immunoSEQ multiplex PCR, lists solely in-frame clones and lacks some. The sample includes some 120,000 clones, approximately 80% seen only once; the top ten take 2.5% to 3.5%. CDR3 length equals 12 residues. Trimming shortened V by 7 bases and J by 8 bases, and 17 bases separated the two germline ends. CDR1 and CDR2 (germline): SQVTM, ANQGSEA. This TCR derives from a human donor with non-small cell lung cancer that progressed on radiotherapy plus ipilimumab. Some clones in this sample may be carry-over from other donors' samples. This specimen consisted of peripheral blood, obtained from a patient treated with radiotherapy plus ipilimumab. The V call is TRBV29-1, the J call TRBJ1-2; possible D gene TRBD1, 6 bases. The CDR3 DNA sequence: TGCAGCGGGGGAAGGGGGTCAGCCGGCTACACCTTC. Its translation is CSGGRGSAGYTF.